This T cell receptor (beta chain) was recorded in a study of tumor and adjacent non-tumor tissue in lung cancer. Study information: Aged roughly 30 to 76 years, patients included approximately 11 men and five or six women with stage I to III disease.

The CDR3 spans 13 residues. Trimming took 5 bases from V and 8 from J; bases not matched to a gene: 8. Germline CDR1 is MNHNY and CDR2 is SVGAGI (reference sequence). Study-wide results and caveats: Compared with tumor, normal lung showed significantly lower TCR diversity. Tumor repertoires had a smaller top 100 clone share than normal lung.

A modified ARM-PCR protocol with three rounds of nested PCR amplified TCRbeta. TCRdb processed the multiplex PCR reads anew with MiXCR; each CDR3 protein has one entry. The data contain tens of thousands of distinct CDR3 sequences, 67% of them singletons. Comments on this clonotype: Its antigen is undetermined.

No cell sorting was done before RNA was extracted from the tissue. Chemotherapy-naive patients with new lung cancer underwent thoracic surgery in China, August–November 2014. This TCR came from a man aged 60 to 75 with non-small cell lung cancer. This rearrangement joins TRBV6-6 to TRBJ1-2, with TRBD1 identical over 7 bases. Sequenced input: lung tumor tissue. CDR3 sequence (DNA): TGTGCCAGCAGTAATTCAGGGGGTATGGGCTACACCTTC. It encodes CASSNSGGMGYTF.